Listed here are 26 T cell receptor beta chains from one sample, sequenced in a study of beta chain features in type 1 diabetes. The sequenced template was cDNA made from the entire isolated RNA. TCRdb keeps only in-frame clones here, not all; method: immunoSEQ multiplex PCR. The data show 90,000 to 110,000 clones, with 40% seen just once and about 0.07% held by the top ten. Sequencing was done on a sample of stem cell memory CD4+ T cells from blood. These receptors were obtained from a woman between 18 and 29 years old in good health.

The CDR3 here is CASSYRARGYNEQFF. The CDR3 DNA reads as TGTGCCAGCAGCTACAGGGCGAGGGGTTACAATGAGCAGTTCTTC. The chain uses TRBV2 and TRBJ2-1; a possible D gene is TRBD1 (6 bases). CDR1 and CDR2 (germline): SNHLY, FYNNEI. Trimming stripped 6 bases from V and 4 bases from J, with 16 bases between. The CDR3 runs 15 residues.

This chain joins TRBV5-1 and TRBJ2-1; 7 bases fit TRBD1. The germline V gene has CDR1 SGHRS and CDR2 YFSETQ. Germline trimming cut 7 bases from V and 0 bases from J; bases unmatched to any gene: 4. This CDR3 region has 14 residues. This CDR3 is CASGQASSYNEQFF. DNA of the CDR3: TGCGCCAGCGGACAGGCGAGCTCCTACAATGAGCAGTTCTTC.

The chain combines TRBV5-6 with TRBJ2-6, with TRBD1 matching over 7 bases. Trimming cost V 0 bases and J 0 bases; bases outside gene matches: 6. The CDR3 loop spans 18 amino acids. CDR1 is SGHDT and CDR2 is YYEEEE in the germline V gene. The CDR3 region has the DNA TGTGCCAGCAGCTTGGTGGCCAGGGGGATCTCTGGGGCCAACGTCCTGACTTTC. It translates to CASSLVARGISGANVLTF.

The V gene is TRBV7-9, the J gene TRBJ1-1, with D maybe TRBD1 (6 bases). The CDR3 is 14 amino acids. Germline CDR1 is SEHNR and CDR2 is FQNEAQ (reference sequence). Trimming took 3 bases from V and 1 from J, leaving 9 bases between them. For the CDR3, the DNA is TGTGCCAGCAGCTTCAGGGGCGGGAACACTGAAGCTTTCTTT. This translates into CASSFRGGNTEAFF. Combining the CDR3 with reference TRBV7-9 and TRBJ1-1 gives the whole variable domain DTGVSQNPRHKITKRGQNVTFRCDPISEHNRLYWYRQTLGQGPEFLTYFQNEAQLEKSRLLSDRFSAERPKGSFSTLEIQRTEQGDSAMYLCASSFRGGNTEAFFGQGTRLTVV.

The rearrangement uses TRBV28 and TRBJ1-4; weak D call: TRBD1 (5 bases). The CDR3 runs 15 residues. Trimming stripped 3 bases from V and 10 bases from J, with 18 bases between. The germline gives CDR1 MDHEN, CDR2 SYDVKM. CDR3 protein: CASSLGEGRRGKLFF. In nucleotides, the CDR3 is TGTGCCAGCAGTTTGGGTGAGGGGCGGCGGGGAAAACTGTTTTTT.

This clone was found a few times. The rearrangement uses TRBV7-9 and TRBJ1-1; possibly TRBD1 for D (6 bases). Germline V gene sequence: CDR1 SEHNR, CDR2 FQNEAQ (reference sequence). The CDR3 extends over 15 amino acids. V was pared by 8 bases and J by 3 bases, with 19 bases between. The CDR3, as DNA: TGTGCCAGCCGCCTTACTGGGGGCTCGCACACTGAAGCTTTCTTT. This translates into CASRLTGGSHTEAFF.

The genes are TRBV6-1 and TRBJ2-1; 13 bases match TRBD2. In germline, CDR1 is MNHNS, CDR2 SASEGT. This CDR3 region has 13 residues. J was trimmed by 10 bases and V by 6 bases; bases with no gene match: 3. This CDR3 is CASRGLAGLEQFF. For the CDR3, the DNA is TGTGCCAGCAGGGGACTAGCGGGATTGGAGCAGTTCTTC.

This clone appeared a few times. The CDR3 loop is CASSRRTGVNTEAFF. CDR3 DNA: TGCGCCAGCAGCCGACGGACAGGGGTGAACACTGAAGCTTTCTTT. The chain couples TRBV5-1 to TRBJ1-1, with 9 bases matching TRBD1. J gave up 0 bases and V 4 bases, and 4 bases lay outside the gene matches. The CDR3 loop spans 15 amino acids. Germline assignment: CDR1 SGHRS and CDR2 YFSETQ.

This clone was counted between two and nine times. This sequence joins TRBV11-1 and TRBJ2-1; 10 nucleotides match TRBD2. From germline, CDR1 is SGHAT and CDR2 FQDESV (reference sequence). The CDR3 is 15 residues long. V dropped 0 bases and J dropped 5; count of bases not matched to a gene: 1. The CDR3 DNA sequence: TGTGCCAGCAGCTTAGCCGGACTAGCGGACAATGAGCAGTTCTTC. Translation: CASSLAGLADNEQFF.

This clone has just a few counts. The CDR3 nucleotides read TGTGCCAGTAGTATAGGCGCAGGGTGGAATCAGCCCCAGCATTTT. This codes for CASSIGAGWNQPQHF. The chain employs TRBV19 and TRBJ1-5, with D possibly being TRBD1 (5 bases). The CDR3 totals 15 residues. V lost 1 base and J 4 bases, leaving 11 bases between the germline ends. Germline values: CDR1 LNHDA, CDR2 SQIVND (reference sequence). The full variable domain, with the rest looked up from reference TRBV19 and TRBJ1-5, is DGGITQSPKYLFRKEGQNVTLSCEQNLNHDAMYWYRQDPGQGLRLIYYSQIVNDFQKGDIAEGYSVSREKKESFPLTVTSAQKNPTAFYLCASSIGAGWNQPQHFGDGTRLSIL.

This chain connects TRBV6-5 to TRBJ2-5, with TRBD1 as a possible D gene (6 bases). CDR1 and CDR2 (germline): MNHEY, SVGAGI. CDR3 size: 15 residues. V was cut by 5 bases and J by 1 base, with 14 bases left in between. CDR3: CASSPLTGSQETQYF. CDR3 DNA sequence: TGTGCCAGCAGTCCGCTCACAGGGTCCCAAGAGACCCAGTACTTC.

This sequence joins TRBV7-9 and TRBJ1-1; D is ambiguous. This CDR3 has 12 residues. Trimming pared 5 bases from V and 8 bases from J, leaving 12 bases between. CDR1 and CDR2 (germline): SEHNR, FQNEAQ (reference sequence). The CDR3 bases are TGTGCCAGCAGCAGAAAGGGAGGGGAAGCTTTCTTT. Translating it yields CASSRKGGEAFF.

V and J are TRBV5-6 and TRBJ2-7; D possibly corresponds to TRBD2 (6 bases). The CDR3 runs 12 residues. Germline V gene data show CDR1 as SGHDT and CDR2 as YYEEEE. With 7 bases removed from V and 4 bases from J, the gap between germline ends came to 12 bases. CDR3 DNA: TGTGCCAGCTCCCGGGAGCCTTACGAGCAGTACTTC. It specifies CASSREPYEQYF. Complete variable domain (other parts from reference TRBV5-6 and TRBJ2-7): DAGVTQSPTHLIKTRGQQVTLRCSPKSGHDTVSWYQQALGQGPQFIFQYYEEEERQRGNFPDRFSGHQFPNYSSELNVNALLLGDSALYLCASSREPYEQYFGPGTRLTVT.

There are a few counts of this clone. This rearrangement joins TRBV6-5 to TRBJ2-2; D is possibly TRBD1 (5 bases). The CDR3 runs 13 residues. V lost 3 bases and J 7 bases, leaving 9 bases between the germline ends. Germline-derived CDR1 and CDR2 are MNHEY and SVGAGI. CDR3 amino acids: CASSYIRGGELFF. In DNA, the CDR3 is TGTGCCAGCAGTTATATAAGGGGCGGGGAGCTGTTTTTT.

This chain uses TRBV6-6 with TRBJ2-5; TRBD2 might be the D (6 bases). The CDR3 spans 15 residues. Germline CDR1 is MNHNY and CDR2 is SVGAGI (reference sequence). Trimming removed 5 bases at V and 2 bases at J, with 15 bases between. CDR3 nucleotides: TGTGCCAGCAGTCATCCGGGACTCGTACAAGAGACCCAGTACTTC. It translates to CASSHPGLVQETQYF.

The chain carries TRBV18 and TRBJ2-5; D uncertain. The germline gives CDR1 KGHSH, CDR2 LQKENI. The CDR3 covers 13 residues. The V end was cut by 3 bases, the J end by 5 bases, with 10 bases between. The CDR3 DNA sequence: TGTGCCAGCTCACCGGCGGTAGGCGAGACCCAGTACTTC. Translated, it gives CASSPAVGETQYF.

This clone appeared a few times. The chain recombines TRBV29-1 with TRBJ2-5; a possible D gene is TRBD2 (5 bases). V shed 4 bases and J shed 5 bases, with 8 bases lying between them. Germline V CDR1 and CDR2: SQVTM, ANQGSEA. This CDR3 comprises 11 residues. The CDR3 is CSVAPGETQYF. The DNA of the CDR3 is TGCAGCGTTGCCCCGGGGGAGACCCAGTACTTC.

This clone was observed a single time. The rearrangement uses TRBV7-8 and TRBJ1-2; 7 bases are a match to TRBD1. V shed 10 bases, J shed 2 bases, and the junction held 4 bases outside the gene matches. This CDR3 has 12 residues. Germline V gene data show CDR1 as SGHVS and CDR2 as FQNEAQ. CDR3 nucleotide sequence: TGTGCCATCCCGACAGGGAACTATGGCTACACCTTC. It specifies CAIPTGNYGYTF.

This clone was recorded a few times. CDR3 bases: TGTGCCAGCAGCCAATTCTCGGTTAGGGGGCTAATGAACACTGAAGCTTTCTTT. Translation gives CASSQFSVRGLMNTEAFF. J is TRBJ1-1 and V is TRBV7-9; TRBD1 matches at 7 bases. Germline V lookup: CDR1 SEHNR, CDR2 FQNEAQ (reference sequence). The junction had 15 bases not matched to a gene; V was cut back by 5 bases and J by 0 bases. The CDR3 totals 18 residues.

The CDR3: CASSYSNGGLGAQYF. Written as DNA, the CDR3 is TGTGCCAGCAGTTACTCAAACGGGGGGTTGGGGGCCCAGTACTTC. The gene calls are TRBV6-5 and TRBJ2-5, with 7 bases fitting TRBD2. The germline V gene encodes CDR1 MNHEY and CDR2 SVGAGI. The V and J ends lost 0 bases and 9 bases, in that order; junction bases with no gene match: 10. The CDR3 spans 15 residues.

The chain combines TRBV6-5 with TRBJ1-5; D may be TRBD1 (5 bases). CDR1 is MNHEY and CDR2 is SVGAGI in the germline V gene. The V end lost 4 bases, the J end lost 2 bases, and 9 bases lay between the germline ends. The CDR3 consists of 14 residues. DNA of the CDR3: TGTGCCAGCAGTTGGCCGGGGGGCAATCAGCCCCAGCATTTT. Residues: CASSWPGGNQPQHF.

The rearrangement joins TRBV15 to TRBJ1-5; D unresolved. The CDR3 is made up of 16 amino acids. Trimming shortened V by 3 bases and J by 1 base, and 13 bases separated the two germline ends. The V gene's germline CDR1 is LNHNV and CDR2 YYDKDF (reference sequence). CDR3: CATSSFLGGSNQPQHF. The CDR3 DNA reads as TGTGCCACCAGCAGTTTCCTGGGAGGAAGCAATCAGCCCCAGCATTTT.

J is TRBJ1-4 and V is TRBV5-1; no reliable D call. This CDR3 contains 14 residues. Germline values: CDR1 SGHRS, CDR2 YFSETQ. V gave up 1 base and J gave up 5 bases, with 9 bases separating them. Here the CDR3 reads CASSLREPNEKLFF. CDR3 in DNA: TGCGCCAGCAGCTTGCGAGAGCCCAATGAAAAACTGTTTTTT.

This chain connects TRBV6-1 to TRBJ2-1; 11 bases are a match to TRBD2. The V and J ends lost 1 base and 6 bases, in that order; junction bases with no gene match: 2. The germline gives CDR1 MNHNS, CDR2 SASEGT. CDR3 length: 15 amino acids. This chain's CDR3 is CASSEVAGGPNEQFF. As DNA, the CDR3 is TGTGCCAGCAGTGAAGTAGCGGGAGGGCCCAATGAGCAGTTCTTC.

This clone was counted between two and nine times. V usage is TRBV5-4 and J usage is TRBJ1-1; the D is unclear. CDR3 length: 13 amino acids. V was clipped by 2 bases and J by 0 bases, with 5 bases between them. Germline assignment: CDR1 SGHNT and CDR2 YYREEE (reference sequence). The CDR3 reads CASSLNLNTEAFF. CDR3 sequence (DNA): TGTGCCAGCAGCTTAAACTTGAACACTGAAGCTTTCTTT.

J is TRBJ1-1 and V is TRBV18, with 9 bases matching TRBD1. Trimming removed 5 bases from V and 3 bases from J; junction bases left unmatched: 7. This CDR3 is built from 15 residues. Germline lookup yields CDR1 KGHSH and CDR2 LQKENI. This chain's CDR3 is CASSVLRDRDTEAFF. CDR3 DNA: TGTGCCAGCTCAGTCCTCCGGGACAGGGACACTGAAGCTTTCTTT.